This T cell receptor beta chain comes out of a study of PD-L1 blockade in urothelial cancer. Study summary: About 90% of the roughly 29 patients were men with bladder-origin urothelial cancer. Blood gave a median 141,255 T cells.

Generated by immunoSEQ multiplex PCR, the TCRdb table keeps only in-frame clones and is missing some. The table includes over 45,000 clones, 70% to 90% detected once. The CDR3 consists of 15 residues. The germline CDR1 and CDR2 sequences are SGHRS and YFSETQ. The V end lost 4 bases, the J end lost 0 bases, and 10 bases lay between the germline ends. The sequence came from a man between 60 and 75 years old with urothelial cancer. The sequencing used PBMCs, collected around atezolizumab (anti-PD-L1) treatment. The V call is TRBV5-1, the J call TRBJ1-4, with D perhaps TRBD1 (5 bases). The CDR3 DNA sequence: TGCGCCAGCAGCCTTCAGGGTACAACTAATGAAAAACTGTTTTTT. This gives the protein CASSLQGTTNEKLFF.